These 8 T cell receptor beta chains share one sample of origin, sequenced in a study of cytomegalovirus exposure and HLA in healthy donors. 60 Vbeta and 13 Jbeta primers were used in PCR. Clones were sequenced by immunoSEQ multiplex PCR, and TCRdb holds only the in-frame ones, with some missing. The sample includes 150,000 to 200,000 clones, roughly 77% of them seen just once. The sequencing input was PBMCs. These receptors came from a man aged 18 to 30 in good health and CMV-seropositive.

This chain links TRBV7-3 with TRBJ1-5, with 7 bases that match TRBD1. CDR1 SGHTA and CDR2 FQGTGA come from the germline V gene. V dropped 0 bases and J dropped 0; count of bases not matched to a gene: 5. CDR3 length equals 17 residues. The CDR3: CASSLTEGQYSNQPQHF. CDR3 DNA sequence: TGTGCCAGCAGCTTAACGGAGGGACAGTATAGCAATCAGCCCCAGCATTTT.

The CDR3 DNA follows: TGTGCCAGTACCTATGGGGCCAACGTCCTGACTTTC. This codes for CASTYGANVLTF. The chain employs TRBV19 and TRBJ2-6; D gene ambiguous. This CDR3 is 12 amino acids long. V lost 7 bases and J 3 bases, leaving 4 bases between the germline ends. The germline V gene has CDR1 LNHDA and CDR2 SQIVND (reference sequence).

This clone has only a few counts. V usage is TRBV19 and J usage is TRBJ2-7, with 15 bases identical to TRBD2. This CDR3 comprises 19 residues. CDR1 is LNHDA and CDR2 is SQIVND in the germline V gene (reference sequence). V shed 4 bases and J 9 bases; nucleotides not matched to a gene: 19. The CDR3 region is CASSTPGLAGGPPPAGQYF. The CDR3 DNA sequence: TGTGCCAGTAGTACCCCGGGACTAGCGGGAGGCCCCCCTCCCGCGGGGCAGTACTTC.

The chain is built from TRBV4-2 and TRBJ1-5; 9 nucleotides match TRBD1. V lost 0 bases to trimming and J lost 4 bases; unmatched junction nucleotides: 4. The germline V gene encodes CDR1 LGHNA and CDR2 YNFKEQ. This CDR3 region has 16 residues. In DNA form, the CDR3 reads TGTGCCAGCAGCCAAGATACAGGGGGCTATAATCAGCCCCAGCATTTT. This encodes CASSQDTGGYNQPQHF.

V usage is TRBV10-1 and J usage is TRBJ2-3, with TRBD1 as a possible D gene (5 bases). The length of the CDR3 is 14 residues. CDR1 is WNHNN, CDR2 SYGVQD, per germline (reference sequence). The V end lost 2 bases, the J end lost 4 bases, and 10 bases lay between the germline ends. Here the CDR3 DNA reads TGCGCCAGCAGTGAGCCCAGGGCCCCAGATACGCAGTATTTT. This translates into CASSEPRAPDTQYF.

The table lists this clone with a count of one. V and J are TRBV6-1 and TRBJ2-5; D is undetermined. The germline gives CDR1 MNHNS, CDR2 SASEGT. The CDR3 has 13 residues. Trimming shortened V by 2 bases and J by 2 bases, and 6 bases separated the two germline ends. The CDR3 region is CASSEYEQETQYF. The CDR3 coding sequence is TGTGCCAGCAGTGAATATGAGCAAGAGACCCAGTACTTC.

This chain joins TRBV18 and TRBJ2-5; 9 positions agree with TRBD1. Germline V gene data show CDR1 as KGHSH and CDR2 as LQKENI. V was pared by 3 bases and J by 4 bases, with 0 bases of the junction left unmatched. This CDR3 is 13 amino acids long. CDR3 amino acids: CASSPGQGETQYF. The CDR3, as DNA: TGTGCCAGCTCACCGGGACAGGGAGAGACCCAGTACTTC.

This chain uses TRBV29-1 with TRBJ2-7; the match to TRBD2 covers 7 bases. Germline V lookup: CDR1 SQVTM, CDR2 ANQGSEA. This CDR3 has 13 amino acids. Trimming at V came to 6 bases and at J to 3 bases, leaving 8 bases not matched to a gene. Here the CDR3 DNA reads TGCAGCGTCGGGGGGAGGAACAACTACGAGCAGTACTTC. It is translated as CSVGGRNNYEQYF.